The 19 T cell receptor beta chains below come from one sample, sequenced in a study of T cells after yellow fever vaccination. TCRdb re-analysed the 5' RACE reads in MiXCR, keeping a single row per CDR3 protein. Found here are about 400,000 distinct CDR3 sequences, under 7.5% of them singletons; the top ten hold about 15%. The sequencing used PBMCs, collected 5 days after the yellow fever booster vaccination. Source of these receptors: a man aged 25 to 40 who received the YFV17D yellow fever vaccine.

V usage is TRBV27 and J usage is TRBJ2-7; no clear D. V gave up 3 bases and J gave up 6 bases, with 12 bases separating them. From germline, CDR1 is MNHEY and CDR2 SMNVEV (reference sequence). The CDR3 extends over 13 amino acids. The DNA of the CDR3 is TGTGCCAGCAGTTTCAATACCCCGCCCGAGCAGTACTTC. It yields the protein CASSFNTPPEQYF.

The rearrangement uses TRBV29-1 and TRBJ2-3; TRBD1 might be the D (6 bases). The CDR3 is 13 residues long. In germline, CDR1 is SQVTM, CDR2 ANQGSEA. V dropped 6 bases and J dropped 0 bases, with 10 bases sitting between them. As DNA, the CDR3 is TGCAGCGTGACAGGAGCTAGCACAGATACGCAGTATTTT. Its protein product is CSVTGASTDTQYF.

The chain recombines TRBV12-3 or TRBV12-4 with TRBJ2-7; D possibly corresponds to TRBD2 (6 bases). The ends were cut back, 5 bases at V and 2 bases at J, with 16 bases in the middle. CDR3 length equals 15 residues. In nucleotides, the CDR3 is TGTGCCAGCAGTCCTGACCCCACGGGGGCCTACGAGCAGTACTTC. Protein: CASSPDPTGAYEQYF.

This clonotype has more than one count but fewer than ten. This sequence joins TRBV12-3 or TRBV12-4 and TRBJ1-4; TRBD1 agrees at 7 bases. J was trimmed by 8 bases and V by 6 bases; bases with no gene match: 9. CDR3 length equals 14 residues. CDR3 nucleotides: TGTGCCAGCAGGAGGGGACAGCGAAACGAAAAACTGTTTTTT. Translated: CASRRGQRNEKLFF.

Notes on this clonotype: One end of the junction varies from germline; a read error may be responsible. This sequence joins TRBV20-1 and TRBJ1-5; D is ambiguous. The V gene's germline CDR1 is DFQATT and CDR2 SNEGSKA (reference sequence). The CDR3 has 16 amino acids. The CDR3: CCARDRSGTGNQPQHF. The CDR3 bases are TGCTGTGCTAGAGATCGGAGCGGCACAGGCAATCAGCCCCAGCATTTT.

J is TRBJ2-1 and V is TRBV20-1; 11 bases match TRBD2. There are 19 residues in the CDR3. Trimming took 4 bases from V and 0 from J; bases not matched to a gene: 14. In germline, CDR1 is DFQATT, CDR2 SNEGSKA (reference sequence). CDR3 sequence reads: CSAIPGTSGHSHSYNEQFF. The DNA for the CDR3 is TGCAGTGCTATCCCCGGGACTAGCGGACATTCGCACTCCTACAATGAGCAGTTCTTC.

This clonotype was seen more than once but under ten times. The chain joins TRBV19 to TRBJ2-6, with D possibly being TRBD1 (6 bases). Germline V gene lookup returns CDR1 LNHDA and CDR2 SQIVND (reference sequence). The CDR3 loop spans 15 amino acids. V lost 4 bases and J 2 bases, leaving 9 bases between the germline ends. CDR3 DNA: TGTGCCAGTAGTACCCCAGGGGCTGGGGCCAACGTCCTGACTTTC. Amino acid sequence: CASSTPGAGANVLTF.

Many counts were recorded for this clonotype. This chain joins TRBV7-3 and TRBJ1-1, with D perhaps TRBD1 (5 bases). The germline V gene encodes CDR1 SGHTA and CDR2 FQGTGA. With 5 bases removed from V and 5 bases from J, the gap between germline ends came to 15 bases. CDR3 size: 14 residues. The CDR3 sequence is CASSPGGDGTEAFF. Here the CDR3 DNA reads TGTGCCAGCAGCCCCGGAGGGGATGGAACTGAAGCTTTCTTT.

This clonotype was detected a few times. V is TRBV5-1 and J is TRBJ2-1; 16 bases line up with TRBD2. This CDR3 has 18 amino acids. V trimming: 4 bases; J trimming: 5 bases; junction bases outside the gene matches: 9. Germline values: CDR1 SGHRS, CDR2 YFSETQ. CDR3 in DNA: TGCGCCAGCAGCACAGGGACTAGCGGGAGGGCGAAACACAATGAGCAGTTCTTC. Translating gives CASSTGTSGRAKHNEQFF.

This clonotype was found a few times. The V and J genes are TRBV6-1 and TRBJ2-3, with 12 bases identical to TRBD2. The V gene end was trimmed by 8 bases and the J gene end by 3 bases; junction bases not matched to a gene: 15. The CDR3 is 18 residues long. Germline assignment: CDR1 MNHNS and CDR2 SASEGT. CDR3 nucleotide sequence: TGTGCCAGCGAGTGGGGGGGTACTAGCGGGAGGCTAACAGATACGCAGTATTTT. This codes for CASEWGGTSGRLTDTQYF.

The rearrangement joins TRBV7-9 to TRBJ1-1; unclear D gene. The CDR3 consists of 14 residues. The V and J ends lost 5 bases and 0 bases respectively, with 10 bases between them. In germline, CDR1 is SEHNR, CDR2 FQNEAQ (reference sequence). The CDR3 region has the DNA TGTGCCAGCAGCATAGGACGGATGAACACTGAAGCTTTCTTT. Translation gives CASSIGRMNTEAFF.

This clonotype was observed at least ten times. This chain joins TRBV28 and TRBJ2-7, with D maybe TRBD2 (5 bases). This CDR3 is 15 amino acids long. V was pared by 6 bases and J by 5 bases, with 20 bases between. Germline V CDR1 and CDR2: MDHEN, SYDVKM. The CDR3 sequence is CASSLEVEGWNEQYF. As DNA, the CDR3 is TGTGCCAGCAGCTTGGAGGTAGAAGGGTGGAACGAGCAGTACTTC. Complete variable domain (other parts from reference TRBV28 and TRBJ2-7): DVKVTQSSRYLVKRTGEKVFLECVQDMDHENMFWYRQDPGLGLRLIYFSYDVKMKEKGDIPEGYSVSREKKERFSLILESASTNQTSMYLCASSLEVEGWNEQYFGPGTRLTVT.

This clonotype has at least ten counts. The J gene is TRBJ2-5, the V gene TRBV15; 12 bases are a match to TRBD2. V trimming: 6 bases; J trimming: 3 bases; junction bases outside the gene matches: 5. Germline CDR1 and CDR2: LNHNV and YYDKDF (reference sequence). This CDR3 region has 15 residues. The CDR3 DNA sequence: TGTGCCACCAGACCGGGACTAGCGGGCGAAGAGACCCAGTACTTC. This translates into CATRPGLAGEETQYF.

The chain recombines TRBV6-1 with TRBJ1-2; a weak D match, TRBD1 (5 bases). Per the germline V gene, CDR1 is MNHNS and CDR2 is SASEGT. The CDR3 consists of 14 residues. Trimming took off 6 bases at V and 4 bases at J, with 15 bases between the two ends. The CDR3 nucleotides read TGTGCCAGCAGCACTAGAGGGGCGGGCTATGGCTACACCTTC. It codes for CASSTRGAGYGYTF.

This clonotype occurred many times. This chain joins TRBV12-3 or TRBV12-4 and TRBJ2-1, with D possibly being TRBD1 (5 bases). Trimming cost V 2 bases and J 7 bases, with 15 bases left between them. This CDR3 contains 15 residues. In DNA form, the CDR3 reads TGTGCCAGCAGTTTACAACAGGCAGGGATAAATGAGCAGTTCTTC. Translated, it gives CASSLQQAGINEQFF.

This chain connects TRBV2 to TRBJ2-3, with D tentatively TRBD1 or TRBD2 (5 bases each). The CDR3 has 15 residues. V lost 10 bases and J 6 bases, leaving 23 bases between the germline ends. Germline V lookup: CDR1 SNHLY, CDR2 FYNNEI. The CDR3, as DNA: TGTGCCATTGAAATTAGAGAGGGACGGCGGGATACGCAGTATTTT. This gives the protein CAIEIREGRRDTQYF.

The rearrangement joins TRBV29-1 to TRBJ2-5; D is undetermined. The V end lost 4 bases, the J end lost 2 bases, and 8 bases lay between the germline ends. This CDR3 is 12 amino acids long. Germline loops: CDR1 SQVTM, CDR2 ANQGSEA. CDR3 bases: TGCAGCGTTGGCCCAGCTCAAGAGACCCAGTACTTC. This codes for CSVGPAQETQYF.

This clonotype was recorded at least ten times. This chain joins TRBV6-1 and TRBJ2-1; tentative D call: TRBD2 (6 bases). The CDR3 spans 15 residues. V was shortened by 7 bases and J by 2 bases, with 15 bases between the two germline ends. In germline, CDR1 is MNHNS, CDR2 SASEGT. The CDR3 region is CASNRLEGTYNEQFF. The CDR3, as DNA: TGTGCCAGCAACCGACTAGAAGGAACCTACAATGAGCAGTTCTTC.

Comment on this clonotype: This may arise from a read error, as a much more abundant clone is one base away. CDR3 sequence: CASSYSGLAGVNEQLF. The CDR3, as DNA: TGTGCCAGCAGTTACTCGGGACTAGCGGGAGTCAATGAGCAGTTATTC. This chain joins TRBV6-5 and TRBJ2-1; 14 bases match TRBD2. Germline V gives CDR1 MNHEY, CDR2 SVGAGI. The CDR3 loop spans 16 amino acids.